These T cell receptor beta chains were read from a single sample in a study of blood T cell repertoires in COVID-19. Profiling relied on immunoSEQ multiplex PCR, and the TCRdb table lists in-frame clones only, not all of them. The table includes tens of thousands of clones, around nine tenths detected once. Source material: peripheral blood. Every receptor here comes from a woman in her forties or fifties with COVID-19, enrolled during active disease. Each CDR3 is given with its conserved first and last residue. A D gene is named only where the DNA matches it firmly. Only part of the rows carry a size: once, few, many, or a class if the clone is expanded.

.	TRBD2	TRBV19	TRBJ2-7	CASSLQPGGDYEQYF	TGTGCCAGTAGCCTACAGCCCGGGGGGGACTACGAGCAGTACTTC
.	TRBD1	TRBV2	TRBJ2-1	CASSGWDSPNEQFF	TGTGCCAGCAGTGGTTGGGACAGCCCGAATGAGCAGTTCTTC
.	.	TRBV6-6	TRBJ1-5	CASSYETAREPQHF	TGTGCCAGCAGTTACGAGACTGCGAGGGAGCCCCAGCATTTT
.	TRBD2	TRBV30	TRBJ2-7	CAWSLLAGGSGFGF	TGTGCCTGGAGTCTACTAGCGGGAGGGTCCGGGTTCGGCTTC
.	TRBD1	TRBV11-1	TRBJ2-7	CASSPLDRVKYEQYF	TGTGCCAGCAGCCCTTTGGACAGGGTGAAGTACGAGCAGTACTTC
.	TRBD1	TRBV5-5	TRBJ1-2	CASSPTGTGNYGYTF	TGTGCCAGCAGCCCGACCGGGACAGGGAACTATGGCTACACCTTC
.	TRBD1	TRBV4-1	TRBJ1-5	CASSQTGVNQPQHF	TGCGCCAGCAGCCAAACAGGGGTCAATCAGCCCCAGCATTTT
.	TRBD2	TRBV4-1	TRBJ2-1	CASSQGGAGGPYNEQFF	TGCGCCAGCAGCCAAGGTGGGGCGGGAGGCCCCTACAATGAGCAGTTCTTC
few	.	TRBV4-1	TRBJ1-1	CASRGMTMNTEAFF	TGCGCCAGCAGGGGGATGACTATGAACACTGAAGCTTTCTTT
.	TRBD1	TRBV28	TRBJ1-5	CASRAQGVGQPQHF	TGTGCCAGCAGAGCACAGGGGGTCGGCCAGCCCCAGCATTTT
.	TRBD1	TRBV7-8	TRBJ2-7	CASSQYRTGYEQYF	TGTGCCAGCAGCCAATATAGGACAGGGTACGAGCAGTACTTC
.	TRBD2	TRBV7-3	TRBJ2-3	CASSLWRTSGTSTDTQYF	TGTGCCAGCAGCTTATGGCGGACTAGCGGAACTAGCACAGATACGCAGTATTTT
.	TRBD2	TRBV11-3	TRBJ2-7	CASSLDKRDQNYEQYF	TGTGCCAGCAGCTTAGATAAGCGGGATCAGAACTACGAGCAGTACTTC
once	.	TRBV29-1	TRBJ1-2	CSGVDRHYGYTF	TGCAGCGGCGTAGACAGGCACTATGGCTACACCTTC
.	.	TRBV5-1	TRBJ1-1	CASSFSSGGNTEAFF	TGCGCCAGCAGCTTTTCTTCAGGAGGAAACACTGAAGCTTTCTTT
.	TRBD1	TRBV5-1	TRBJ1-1	CASSLGGQGVTEAFF	TGCGCCAGCAGCTTGGGGGGACAGGGGGTCACTGAAGCTTTCTTT
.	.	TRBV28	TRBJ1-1	CASSPTWATEAFF	TGTGCCAGCAGTCCAACCTGGGCCACTGAAGCTTTCTTT
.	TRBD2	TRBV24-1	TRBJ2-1	CATSAGTSGRWAEQFF	TGTGCCACCAGTGCCGGGACTAGCGGGAGATGGGCTGAGCAGTTCTTC
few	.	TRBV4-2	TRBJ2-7	CASSQVQGTYEQYF	TGTGCCAGCAGCCAAGTCCAGGGCACCTACGAGCAGTACTTC
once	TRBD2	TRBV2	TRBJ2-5	CASMKLAGGRNQETQYF	TGTGCCAGCATGAAACTAGCGGGTGGCAGGAACCAAGAGACCCAGTACTTC
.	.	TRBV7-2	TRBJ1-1	CASSPPGMASAFF	TGTGCCAGCAGCCCACCAGGGATGGCTTCGGCTTTCTTT
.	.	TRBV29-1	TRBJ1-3	CSVVLSGNTIYF	TGCAGCGTTGTCCTCTCTGGAAACACCATATATTTT
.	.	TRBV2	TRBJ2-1	CASSLTSGTGQFF	TGTGCCAGCAGTTTAACCTCAGGGACTGGGCAGTTCTTC
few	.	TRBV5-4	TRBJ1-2	CASSSRQVVSYTF	TGTGCCAGCAGCAGTAGACAGGTTGTGAGCTACACCTTC
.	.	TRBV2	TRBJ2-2	CASSVLEIAGELFF	TGTGCCAGCAGTGTCCTAGAAATAGCCGGGGAGCTGTTTTTT
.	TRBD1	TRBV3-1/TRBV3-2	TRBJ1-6	CASSAETGGSPLHF	TGTGCCAGCAGCGCCGAAACAGGGGGCTCACCCCTCCACTTT
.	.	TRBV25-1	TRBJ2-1	CASRGSSYNEQFF	TGTGCCAGCAGGGGGAGCTCCTACAATGAGCAGTTCTTC
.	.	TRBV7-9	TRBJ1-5	CASSLGLQPQHF	TGTGCCAGCAGCTTGGGCCTTCAGCCCCAGCATTTT
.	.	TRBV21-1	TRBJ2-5	CASSKDLTRPQETQYF	TGTGCCAGCAGCAAAGATCTGACTCGACCACAAGAGACCCAGTACTTC
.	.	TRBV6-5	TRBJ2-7	CASSYERGGTYYEQYF	TGTGCCAGCAGTTACGAGCGCGGGGGCACTTACTACGAGCAGTACTTC
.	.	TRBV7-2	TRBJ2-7	CASSKGGPPYEQYF	TGTGCCAGCAGCAAAGGAGGGCCCCCCTACGAGCAGTACTTC
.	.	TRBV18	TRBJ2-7	CASSPLVANPYEQYF	TGTGCCAGCTCACCACTAGTAGCGAATCCCTACGAGCAGTACTTC
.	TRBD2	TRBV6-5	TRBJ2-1	CASSSPGGSLAEQFF	TGTGCCAGCAGTTCCCCAGGCGGGAGTCTGGCTGAGCAGTTCTTC
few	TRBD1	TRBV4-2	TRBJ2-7	CASSQFQGAPYEQYF	TGTGCCAGCAGCCAGTTTCAGGGGGCCCCCTACGAGCAGTACTTC
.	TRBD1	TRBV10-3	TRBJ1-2	CAISVRDRDAANYGYTF	TGTGCCATCAGTGTACGGGACAGAGATGCAGCTAACTATGGCTACACCTTC
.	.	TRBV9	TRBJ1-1	CASSPRQNTEAFF	TGTGCCAGCAGCCCCAGACAGAACACTGAAGCTTTCTTT
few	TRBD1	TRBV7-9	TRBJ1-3	CASSLTTGGSGNTIYF	TGTGCCAGCAGCTTAACGACAGGGGGCTCTGGAAACACCATATATTTT
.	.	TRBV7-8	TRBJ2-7	CASSLTYEQYF	TGTGCCAGCAGCCTCACCTACGAGCAGTACTTC
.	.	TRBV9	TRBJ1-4	CASSTGSNEKLFF	TGTGCCAGCAGTACAGGGTCCAATGAAAAACTGTTTTTT
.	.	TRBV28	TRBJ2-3	CASSLTDFTDTQYF	TGTGCCAGCAGTTTAACGGACTTCACAGATACGCAGTATTTT
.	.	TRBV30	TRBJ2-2	CAWSVPRFTGELFF	TGTGCCTGGAGTGTACCCAGGTTTACCGGGGAGCTGTTTTTT
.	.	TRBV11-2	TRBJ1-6	CASRGPGDNSPLHF	TGTGCCAGCCGAGGTCCGGGAGACAATTCACCCCTCCACTTT
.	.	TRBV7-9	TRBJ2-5	CASSLAIRETQYF	TGTGCCAGCAGCTTAGCTATTCGTGAGACCCAGTACTTC
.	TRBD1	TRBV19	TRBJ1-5	CASSITGGYNQPQHF	TGTGCCAGTAGTATAACAGGGGGATACAATCAGCCCCAGCATTTT
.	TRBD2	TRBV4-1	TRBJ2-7	CASSAKLAGVNEQYF	TGCGCCAGCAGCGCGAAATTAGCGGGAGTCAACGAGCAGTACTTC
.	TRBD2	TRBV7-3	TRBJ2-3	CASGGGAGGTDTQYF	TGTGCCAGCGGGGGCGGAGCGGGAGGCACAGATACGCAGTATTTT
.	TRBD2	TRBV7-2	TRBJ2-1	CASSLDPSGRSYNEQFF	TGTGCCAGCAGCTTAGATCCTAGCGGACGATCCTACAATGAGCAGTTCTTC
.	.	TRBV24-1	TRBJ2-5	CATSDRRRGSETQYF	TGTGCCACCAGTGATCGGCGGCGGGGATCGGAGACCCAGTACTTC
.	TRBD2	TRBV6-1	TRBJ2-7	CASSESGRGYEQYF	TGTGCCAGCAGTGAATCAGGGAGGGGCTACGAGCAGTACTTC
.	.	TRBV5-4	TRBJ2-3	CASSTEDFTDTQYF	TGTGCCAGCAGTACTGAAGATTTCACAGATACGCAGTATTTT
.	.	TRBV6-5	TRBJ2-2	CASQGGGDTGELFF	TGTGCCAGCCAAGGAGGGGGCGACACCGGGGAGCTGTTTTTT
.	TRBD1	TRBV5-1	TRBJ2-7	CASKNTGTGFGEQYF	TGCGCCAGCAAAAACACCGGGACAGGGTTTGGCGAGCAGTACTTC
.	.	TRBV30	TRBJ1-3	CGVGQTRGKNTIYF	TGCGGGGTAGGACAGACCAGAGGTAAAAACACCATATATTTT
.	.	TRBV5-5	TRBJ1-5	CASSSHGGLEQPQHF	TGTGCCAGCAGCTCCCACGGGGGGTTGGAACAGCCCCAGCATTTT
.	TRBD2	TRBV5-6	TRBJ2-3	CASSFGTSGMIGTQYF	TGTGCCAGCAGTTTTGGGACTAGCGGGATGATTGGTACGCAGTATTTT
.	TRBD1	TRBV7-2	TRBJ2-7	CASSQGQGPYEQYF	TGTGCCAGCAGCCAGGGACAGGGTCCCTACGAGCAGTACTTC
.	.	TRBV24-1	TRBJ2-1	CATSDFLPPGEQFF	TGTGCCACCAGTGATTTTTTACCGCCCGGTGAGCAGTTCTTC
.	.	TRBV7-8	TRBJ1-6	CASSVLPEGDNSPLHF	TGTGCCAGCAGTGTACTTCCGGAGGGAGATAATTCACCCCTCCACTTT
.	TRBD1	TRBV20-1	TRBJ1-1	CSAGKGASAFF	TGCAGTGCCGGGAAGGGGGCGTCGGCTTTCTTT
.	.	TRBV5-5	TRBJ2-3	CASTLMSLRDTQYF	TGTGCCAGCACCCTCATGAGTCTGAGGGATACGCAGTATTTT